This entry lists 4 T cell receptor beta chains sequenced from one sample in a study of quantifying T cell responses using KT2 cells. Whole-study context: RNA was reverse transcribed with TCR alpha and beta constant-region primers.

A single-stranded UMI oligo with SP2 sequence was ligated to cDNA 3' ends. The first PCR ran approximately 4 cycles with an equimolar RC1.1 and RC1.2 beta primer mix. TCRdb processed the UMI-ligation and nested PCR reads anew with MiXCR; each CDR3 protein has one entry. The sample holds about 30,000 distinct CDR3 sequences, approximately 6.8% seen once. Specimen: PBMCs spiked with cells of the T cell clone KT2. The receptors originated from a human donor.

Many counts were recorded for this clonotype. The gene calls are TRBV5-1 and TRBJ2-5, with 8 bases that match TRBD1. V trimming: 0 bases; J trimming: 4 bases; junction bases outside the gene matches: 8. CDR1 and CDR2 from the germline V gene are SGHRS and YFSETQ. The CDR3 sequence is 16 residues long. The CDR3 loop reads CASSLARTGRGETQYF. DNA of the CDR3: TGCGCCAGCAGCTTGGCCAGGACAGGGCGGGGAGAGACCCAGTACTTC.

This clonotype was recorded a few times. CDR3 in DNA: TGTGCCAGCAGTTACGGGCGGATTAATAGCAATCAGCCCCAGCATTTT. Translating it yields CASSYGRINSNQPQHF. This rearrangement joins TRBV6-2 or TRBV6-3 to TRBJ1-5; D gene uncertain. Germline CDR1 and CDR2: MNHEY and SVGEGT. The CDR3 runs to 16 residues. Trimming stripped 2 bases from V and 0 bases from J, with 11 bases between.

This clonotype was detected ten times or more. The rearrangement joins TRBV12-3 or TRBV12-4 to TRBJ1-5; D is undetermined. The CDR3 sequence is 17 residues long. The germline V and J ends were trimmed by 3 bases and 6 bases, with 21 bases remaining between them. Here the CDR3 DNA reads TGTGCCAGCAGTTTTCCCCTCGGAAGTGGTTCCACTCAGCCCCAGCATTTT. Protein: CASSFPLGSGSTQPQHF.

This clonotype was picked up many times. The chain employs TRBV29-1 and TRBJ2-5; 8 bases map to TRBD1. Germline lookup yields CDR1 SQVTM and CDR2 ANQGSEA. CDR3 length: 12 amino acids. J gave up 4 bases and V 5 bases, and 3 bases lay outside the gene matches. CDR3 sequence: CSVTTGVETQYF. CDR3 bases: TGCAGCGTTACGACAGGGGTAGAGACCCAGTACTTC.